Presented here are 28 T cell receptor beta chains from one specimen sequenced in a study of blood T cells in healthy people across ages (dated by TCRdb to the mid-2010s). Libraries were built with 5' RACE. The data were produced on an Illumina HiSeq 2500. A second roughly 7 to 11 cycle PCR used a sample-barcoded 5' primer and a J-beta primer mix. Clones were called with MiXCR by TCRdb after fastp trimmed the public reads at Q25, and only in-frame beta chains were retained. A single entry per CDR3 protein holds the most common genes and DNA from its merged rows. This sample gives hundreds of thousands of distinct CDR3 sequences in total; about 54% of them show up just once. 30% to 45% of the sample belongs to the ten largest clones. The sequenced sample was blood. The receptors were gathered from a man between 60 and 75 years old in good health.

V usage is TRBV27 and J usage is TRBJ2-7, with TRBD2 matching over 13 bases. The last part of the DNA fits TRBJ2-5 better; the J call may be wrong. The germline V gene encodes CDR1 MNHEY and CDR2 SMNVEV (reference sequence). CDR3 size: 19 residues. The CDR3 is CASSSTTGTSGVAGETQYF. Written as DNA, the CDR3 is TGTGCCAGCAGTTCGACAACCGGGACTAGCGGGGTGGCGGGGGAGACCCAGTACTTC.

Worth noting for this clonotype: One end of the junction fails to match germline, which may point to a read error. V gene TRBV4-2 combines with J gene TRBJ2-1; possibly TRBD2 for D (6 bases). The J call could be wrong; TRBJ2-7 is a better fit for the DNA end. The length of the CDR3 is 16 residues. CDR1 is LGHNA and CDR2 is YNFKEQ in the germline V gene. The CDR3 reads CASGQDPGLNYNEQYF. The CDR3 DNA is TGTGCCAGCGGCCAAGACCCGGGACTGAACTACAATGAGCAGTACTTC.

The rearrangement joins TRBV3-1 to TRBJ2-5; 7 positions match TRBD2. Trimming cost V 0 bases and J 5 bases; bases outside gene matches: 18. The germline CDR1 and CDR2 sequences are LGHDT and YNNKEL (reference sequence). The CDR3 sequence is 19 residues long. CDR3 sequence reads: CASSQDFQEVQPGGETQYF. The CDR3 DNA is TGTGCCAGCAGCCAAGATTTCCAAGAGGTACAGCCCGGGGGGGAGACCCAGTACTTC.

This clonotype has a handful of counts. The V gene is TRBV5-1, the J gene TRBJ1-1; no firm D call. The V end was cut by 1 base, the J end by 5 bases, with 9 bases between. Per germline, CDR1 SGHRS and CDR2 YFSETQ. The CDR3 consists of 13 residues. The chain's CDR3 is CASSLIGSTEAFF. CDR3 coding DNA: TGCGCCAGCAGCTTGATTGGGTCAACTGAAGCTTTCTTT.

The sample holds a few counts of this clonotype. The CDR3 bases are TGTGCCAGCAGTAAGCAGGGGATCTACGAGCAGTACTTC. As protein: CASSKQGIYEQYF. The chain couples TRBV7-2 to TRBJ2-7, with D possibly matching TRBD1 (6 bases). V lost 6 bases to trimming and J lost 3 bases, with 12 bases between them. This CDR3 comprises 13 residues. Germline lookup yields CDR1 SGHTA and CDR2 FQGNSA.

V is TRBV9 and J is TRBJ2-5, with D perhaps matching TRBD1 (6 bases). Trimming left V 0 bases short and J 4 bases short, with 13 bases between. Germline CDR1 reads SGDLS; CDR2 reads YYNGEE. This CDR3 has 15 residues. The CDR3 sequence is CASSVGPTGPETQYF. In DNA form, the CDR3 reads TGTGCCAGCAGCGTAGGTCCGACAGGCCCAGAGACCCAGTACTTC. The full variable domain, in which reference TRBV9 and TRBJ2-5 provide the parts outside the CDR3, is DSGVTQTPKHLITATGQRVTLRCSPRSGDLSVYWYQQSLDQGLQFLIQYYNGEERAKGNILERFSAQQFPDLHSELNLSSLELGDSALYFCASSVGPTGPETQYFGPGTRLLVL.

This chain uses TRBV12-3 or TRBV12-4 with TRBJ2-7; possible D gene TRBD2, 6 bases. The DNA end favors TRBJ2-5, so the J call may be wrong. The CDR3 covers 15 residues. The chain's CDR3 is CASSPYSEGAETQYF. The CDR3 DNA sequence: TGTGCCAGCAGTCCCTACTCGGAGGGCGCAGAGACCCAGTACTTC.

The genes are TRBV12-3 or TRBV12-4 and TRBJ2-3; no reliable D call. The germline V and J ends were trimmed by 6 bases and 11 bases, with 12 bases remaining between them. The CDR3 loop spans 11 amino acids. DNA for the CDR3: TGTGCCAGCAGGATACACAGTAGGCAGTATTTT. Residues: CASRIHSRQYF.

This clonotype was detected ten times or more. The chain joins TRBV2 to TRBJ2-1, with 13 nucleotides matching TRBD2. Trimming at V came to 5 bases and at J to 4 bases, leaving 5 bases not matched to a gene. The CDR3 has 16 amino acids. Germline CDR1 is SNHLY and CDR2 is FYNNEI. The CDR3 coding sequence is TGTGCCAGCAGTCCTAGGACTAGCGGGGGATACAATGAGCAGTTCTTC. Translated, it gives CASSPRTSGGYNEQFF. Drawing the rest from reference TRBV2 and TRBJ2-1, the complete variable domain is EPEVTQTPSHQVTQMGQEVILRCVPISNHLYFYWYRQILGQKVEFLVSFYNNEISEKSEIFDDQFSVERPDGSNFTLKIRSTKLEDSAMYFCASSPRTSGGYNEQFFGPGTRLTVL.

This clonotype was found a few times. The CDR3 coding sequence is TGTGCCAGCAGGAACCCACAGGGGGATGAAGCTTTCTTT. Its protein is CASRNPQGDEAFF. The rearrangement joins TRBV6-6 to TRBJ1-1; 8 bases match TRBD1. This CDR3 spans 13 amino acids. Germline assignment: CDR1 MNHNY and CDR2 SVGAGI (reference sequence). Trimming took 6 bases from V and 7 from J; bases not matched to a gene: 7.

In regard to this clonotype: One base away lies a much larger clone, so this may be a sequencing read error. V and J are TRBV4-1 and TRBJ2-1; 7 bases match TRBD1. The CDR3 extends over 16 amino acids. Germline V gene data show CDR1 as MGHRA and CDR2 as YSYEKL. With 1 base clipped from V and 13 bases from J, the junction kept 16 bases outside the gene matches. This chain's CDR3 is CASSQGRRQGGETQFF. In DNA, the CDR3 is TGCGCCAGCAGCCAAGGGCGCAGACAGGGCGGAGAGACCCAGTTCTTC.

This clonotype has a handful of counts. CDR3 DNA: TGCAGCGTTGACCTAGCTTCCACCGGGGAGCTGTTTTTT. It yields the protein CSVDLASTGELFF. J is TRBJ2-2 and V is TRBV29-1; possible D gene TRBD2, 5 bases. Germline V CDR1 and CDR2: SQVTM, ANQGSEA. V was pared by 3 bases and J by 4 bases, with 9 bases between. The CDR3 runs to 13 residues.

This chain links TRBV5-1 with TRBJ2-2; D may be TRBD1 (6 bases). From germline, CDR1 is SGHRS and CDR2 YFSETQ. This CDR3 is built from 15 residues. Trimming removed 4 bases at V and 5 bases at J, with 15 bases between. CDR3 sequence reads: CASSPGTPLTGELFF. The CDR3 nucleotides read TGCGCCAGCAGCCCCGGGACACCCTTGACCGGGGAGCTGTTTTTT.

The genes are TRBV12-3 or TRBV12-4 and TRBJ2-1, with TRBD2 matching over 14 bases. There are 15 residues in the CDR3. The junction had 7 bases not matched to a gene; V was cut back by 6 bases and J by 9 bases. The chain's CDR3 is CASRPTSGGAGEQFF. The DNA of the CDR3 is TGTGCCAGCAGACCGACTAGCGGGGGGGCGGGTGAGCAGTTCTTC.

This rearrangement joins TRBV20-1 to TRBJ1-5, with 9 bases matching TRBD1. Per the germline V gene, CDR1 is DFQATT and CDR2 is SNEGSKA (reference sequence). V was pared by 2 bases and J by 0 bases, with 2 bases of the junction left unmatched. CDR3 length: 15 residues. The CDR3 loop reads CSARRDRVSNQPQHF. CDR3 nucleotides: TGCAGTGCTAGAAGGGACAGGGTTAGCAATCAGCCCCAGCATTTT.

The chain recombines TRBV12-5 with TRBJ2-3; 7 nucleotides line up with TRBD1. In germline, CDR1 is LGHNT, CDR2 FRNRAP. The CDR3 is 14 amino acids. V shed 5 bases, J shed 2 bases, and the junction held 4 bases outside the gene matches. CDR3 nucleotide sequence: TGTGCTAGTGGTATGGGGACAGTCACAGATACGCAGTATTTT. It is translated as CASGMGTVTDTQYF. Combining the CDR3 with reference TRBV12-5 and TRBJ2-3 gives the whole variable domain DARVTQTPRHKVTEMGQEVTMRCQPILGHNTVFWYRQTMMQGLELLAYFRNRAPLDDSGMPKDRFSAEMPDATLATLKIQPSEPRDSAVYFCASGMGTVTDTQYFGPGTRLTVL.

In DNA, the CDR3 is TGTGCCATCAGGGGCGGACAGGATAATGAAAAACTGTTTTTT. The encoded protein is CAIRGGQDNEKLFF. The V and J genes are TRBV10-3 and TRBJ1-4; 7 nucleotides agree with TRBD1. The CDR3 is 14 amino acids. Germline lookup yields CDR1 ENHRY and CDR2 SYGVKD. V lost 6 bases, J lost 4 bases, and 5 bases stayed unmatched.

The chain recombines TRBV20-1 with TRBJ2-5; D possibly uses TRBD1 or TRBD2 (5 bases each). Germline CDR1 and CDR2: DFQATT and SNEGSKA (reference sequence). The CDR3 is 15 residues long. V was pared by 3 bases and J by 5 bases, with 19 bases between. The CDR3 sequence: CSASPTRGAGETQYF. CDR3 bases: TGCAGTGCTAGCCCAACTAGGGGCGCAGGGGAGACCCAGTACTTC.

J is TRBJ1-5 and V is TRBV5-8; D might be TRBD1 (6 bases). Trimming stripped 0 bases from V and 0 bases from J, with 7 bases between. Germline CDR1 and CDR2: SGHTS and YDEGEE. The CDR3 sequence is 15 residues long. The CDR3 coding sequence is TGTGCCAGCAGCTTGGGACAGGTTAGCAATCAGCCCCAGCATTTT. Its translation is CASSLGQVSNQPQHF.

The chain links TRBV5-4 to TRBJ2-2; a possible D gene is TRBD2 (5 bases). Germline values: CDR1 SGHNT, CDR2 YYREEE (reference sequence). V lost 2 bases and J 6 bases, leaving 11 bases between the germline ends. The CDR3 runs 14 residues. The CDR3 is CASSLKLDPGELFF. CDR3 coding DNA: TGTGCCAGCAGCTTAAAACTAGATCCCGGGGAGCTGTTTTTT.

A single count supports this clonotype. The rearrangement links TRBV4-1 to TRBJ2-5; D not resolved. CDR1 is MGHRA, CDR2 YSYEKL, per germline. The ends were cut back, 0 bases at V and 1 base at J, with 6 bases in the middle. This CDR3 is 14 amino acids long. CDR3 sequence reads: CASSQEEAQETQYF. DNA for the CDR3: TGCGCCAGCAGCCAAGAGGAAGCCCAAGAGACCCAGTACTTC.

This chain joins TRBV12-3 or TRBV12-4 and TRBJ1-2, with 9 bases aligning to TRBD1. Unmatched junction bases numbered 7, after V lost 6 bases and J lost 2 bases. This CDR3 has 15 amino acids. The CDR3 coding sequence is TGTGCCAGCAGGGCCGACAGGGGGGCGAACTATGGCTACACCTTC. This gives the protein CASRADRGANYGYTF.

The chain links TRBV15 to TRBJ2-1; the match to TRBD2 covers 10 bases. Germline V gene lookup returns CDR1 LNHNV and CDR2 YYDKDF (reference sequence). Losses at the gene ends were 5 bases for V and 4 bases for J; bases not matched to a gene: 11. CDR3 length equals 17 residues. Written as DNA, the CDR3 is TGTGCCACCAGCGACCGATCCAGGACTAGCGGTTACAATGAGCAGTTCTTC. Translation gives CATSDRSRTSGYNEQFF.

CDR3 DNA sequence: TGTGCCAGCGGGGGACTAGGGAGAACTGAAGCTTTCTTT. Protein sequence: CASGGLGRTEAFF. The chain links TRBV6-2 or TRBV6-3 to TRBJ1-1, with TRBD1 as a possible D gene (5 bases). The V end lost 8 bases, the J end lost 5 bases, and 15 bases lay between the germline ends. Germline values: CDR1 MNHEY, CDR2 SVGEGT. The CDR3 extends over 13 amino acids.

This chain joins TRBV27 and TRBJ2-3; D not certain. Trimming pared 5 bases from V and 2 bases from J, leaving 14 bases between. The germline CDR1 and CDR2 sequences are MNHEY and SMNVEV (reference sequence). The CDR3 runs 15 residues. CDR3 DNA sequence: TGTGCCAGCAGTATTATGGCGGCGACCACAGATACGCAGTATTTT. This translates into CASSIMAATTDTQYF.

This clonotype was counted only a few times. The rearrangement links TRBV3-1 to TRBJ2-1, with 7 bases identical to TRBD1. The J call is uncertain, as TRBJ2-7 better fits the DNA end. Germline CDR1 reads LGHDT; CDR2 reads YNNKEL (reference sequence). This CDR3 spans 18 amino acids. DNA of the CDR3: TGTGCCAGCAGCCTAAGAAGGCTGTCGGACAGGTCCTACAATGAGCAGTACTTC. Translated, it gives CASSLRRLSDRSYNEQYF.

The genes are TRBV10-3 and TRBJ2-3; 9 bases fit TRBD2. The CDR3 length is 15 residues. Germline CDR1 and CDR2: ENHRY and SYGVKD. V dropped 11 bases and J dropped 2; count of bases not matched to a gene: 11. CDR3 DNA: TGTGCCGCCGCATCCGGCGGGGGGGCCACAGATACGCAGTATTTT. Its translation is CAAASGGGATDTQYF.

The chain combines TRBV2 with TRBJ2-1; 8 bases map to TRBD1. The germline CDR1 and CDR2 sequences are SNHLY and FYNNEI. The CDR3 has 13 residues. The J segment lost 9 bases and the V segment lost 7 bases, leaving 8 bases of the junction unmatched. Here the CDR3 reads CASTQTGEGEQFF. As DNA, the CDR3 is TGTGCCAGCACTCAGACAGGGGAAGGTGAGCAGTTCTTC.